Following are 23 T cell receptor beta chains from one sample sequenced in a study of blood T cell repertoires in COVID-19. Profiling relied on immunoSEQ multiplex PCR, and the TCRdb table lists in-frame clones only, not all of them. The top ten hold about 7.3% of the sample, which has 200,000 to 250,000 clones, roughly 81% seen once. The sample consisted of peripheral blood. The receptors were sampled from a woman between 50 and 59 years old with active or convalescent COVID-19.

Within the sample, this clone is medium-sized. The gene calls are TRBV2 and TRBJ2-7; 12 bases match TRBD2. The CDR3 is made up of 18 amino acids. With V trimmed by 1 base and J by 1 base, 8 bases remained unmatched. Germline V CDR1 and CDR2: SNHLY, FYNNEI. CDR3 sequence (DNA): TGTGCCAGCAGTGAAGATCTAGCGGGAGGGTTAAAATCCTACGAGCAGTACTTC. It yields the protein CASSEDLAGGLKSYEQYF.

The rearrangement uses TRBV29-1 and TRBJ2-4, with TRBD1 identical over 7 bases. This CDR3 is 13 amino acids long. Germline assignment: CDR1 SQVTM and CDR2 ANQGSEA. V was clipped by 6 bases and J by 3 bases; unmatched bases: 5. The CDR3 coding sequence is TGCAGCGTAGAGGGGGCAGGCAAAAACATTCAGTACTTC. Translating it yields CSVEGAGKNIQYF.

The chain couples TRBV28 to TRBJ1-2, with 11 nucleotides matching TRBD1. The CDR3 runs 17 residues. Trimming removed 6 bases from V and 9 bases from J; junction bases left unmatched: 18. The V gene's germline CDR1 is MDHEN and CDR2 SYDVKM. Here the CDR3 DNA reads TGTGCCAGCAGCCTAGGGGGCCGGGACAGGGGGAAAGTTCGCTACACCTTC. This encodes CASSLGGRDRGKVRYTF.

The V and J genes are TRBV5-1 and TRBJ2-1; 10 bases map to TRBD1. Germline values: CDR1 SGHRS, CDR2 YFSETQ. The CDR3 extends over 16 amino acids. Trimming removed 5 bases from V and 6 bases from J; junction bases left unmatched: 11. The CDR3 nucleotides are TGCGCCAGCAGACCTACCGGGACAGGGGACGGCAATGAGCAGTTCTTC. As protein: CASRPTGTGDGNEQFF. Drawing the rest from reference TRBV5-1 and TRBJ2-1, the complete variable domain is KAGVTQTPRYLIKTRGQQVTLSCSPISGHRSVSWYQQTPGQGLQFLFEYFSETQRNKGNFPGRFSGRQFSNSRSEMNVSTLELGDSALYLCASRPTGTGDGNEQFFGPGTRLTVL.

The V and J genes are TRBV13 and TRBJ2-7; unclear D gene. V gave up 1 base and J gave up 3 bases, with 7 bases separating them. CDR1 and CDR2 (germline): PRHDT, FYEKMQ (reference sequence). The CDR3 length is 13 residues. CDR3 protein: CASSLASYYEQYF. CDR3 nucleotides: TGTGCCAGCAGCTTAGCTTCTTACTACGAGCAGTACTTC. Complete variable domain (other parts from reference TRBV13 and TRBJ2-7): AAGVIQSPRHLIKEKRETATLKCYPIPRHDTVYWYQQGPGQDPQFLISFYEKMQSDKGSIPDRFSAQQFSDYHSELNMSSLELGDSALYFCASSLASYYEQYFGPGTRLTVT.

On this clone itself: The sample has other DNA sequences that encode this CDR3 too. The chain links TRBV28 to TRBJ1-1, with D maybe TRBD1 (5 bases). V lost 4 bases, J lost 4 bases, and 10 bases lay in between. Germline values: CDR1 MDHEN, CDR2 SYDVKM. This CDR3 region has 13 residues. The CDR3 here is CASSSPGRTEAFF. The CDR3 region has the DNA TGTGCCAGCAGTTCCCCAGGGCGCACTGAAGCTTTCTTT.

The chain uses TRBV2 and TRBJ2-5; TRBD2 matches at 14 bases. V lost 6 bases and J lost 7; bases outside the gene matches: 19. CDR1 SNHLY and CDR2 FYNNEI come from the germline V gene. This CDR3 has 19 residues. This CDR3 is CASSFRTSGGTSVLRTQYF. In nucleotides, the CDR3 is TGTGCCAGCAGCTTCAGGACTAGCGGGGGGACGTCGGTGCTCCGGACCCAGTACTTC.

The chain joins TRBV18 to TRBJ2-1, with D maybe TRBD2 (7 bases). CDR3 length: 14 amino acids. Germline V gene sequence: CDR1 KGHSH, CDR2 LQKENI. Trimming took off 3 bases at V and 15 bases at J, with 21 bases between the two ends. CDR3: CASSPGGLYSPPFF. The CDR3 nucleotides are TGTGCCAGCTCACCGGGGGGGCTGTATTCTCCCCCGTTCTTC.

The chain recombines TRBV5-4 with TRBJ2-1, with 14 bases matching TRBD2. From germline, CDR1 is SGHNT and CDR2 YYREEE (reference sequence). This CDR3 spans 16 amino acids. V trimming: 4 bases; J trimming: 2 bases; junction bases outside the gene matches: 2. In DNA, the CDR3 is TGTGCCAGCAGCAGGGGACTAGCGGGGGCCTACAATGAGCAGTTCTTC. Translation gives CASSRGLAGAYNEQFF.

The gene calls are TRBV7-2 and TRBJ2-3; TRBD2 agrees at 8 bases. The germline gives CDR1 SGHTA, CDR2 FQGNSA. The CDR3 runs to 16 residues. After removal of 6 bases from V and 3 bases from J, the junction contained 11 bases not matched to a gene. CDR3: CASSRTGTRTTDTQYF. For the CDR3, the DNA is TGTGCCAGCAGTCGTACCGGGACTAGAACGACAGATACGCAGTATTTT.

CDR3: CASSLRTGNFNYGYTF. In DNA, the CDR3 is TGTGCCAGCAGCTTAAGGACAGGGAACTTTAACTATGGCTACACCTTC. The rearrangement uses TRBV5-6 and TRBJ1-2; 8 positions agree with TRBD1. The junction had 7 bases not matched to a gene; V was cut back by 2 bases and J by 1 base. The CDR3 totals 16 residues. Germline-derived CDR1 and CDR2 are SGHDT and YYEEEE.

This chain connects TRBV2 to TRBJ1-4; 8 bases are a match to TRBD1. With 6 bases clipped from V and 0 bases from J, the junction kept 3 bases outside the gene matches. This CDR3 contains 15 residues. Germline values: CDR1 SNHLY, CDR2 FYNNEI. CDR3 region: CASRDRASTNEKLFF. As DNA, the CDR3 is TGTGCCAGCAGGGACAGGGCCTCAACTAATGAAAAACTGTTTTTT.

The gene calls are TRBV7-2 and TRBJ2-3; D may be TRBD1 (5 bases). Germline-derived CDR1 and CDR2 are SGHTA and FQGNSA. The V and J ends lost 5 bases and 3 bases respectively, with 18 bases between them. CDR3 length: 16 residues. The CDR3 sequence: CASSPPTGMRTDTQYF. DNA of the CDR3: TGTGCCAGCAGCCCCCCTACAGGAATGAGGACAGATACGCAGTATTTT.

The chain uses TRBV2 and TRBJ1-1, with D possibly TRBD1 on 5 matching bases. The CDR3 has 13 amino acids. The V end lost 6 bases, the J end lost 5 bases, and 13 bases lay between the germline ends. CDR1 is SNHLY and CDR2 is FYNNEI in the germline V gene. CDR3 nucleotide sequence: TGTGCCAGCAGCCCTGGGGCCGTAACTGAAGCTTTCTTT. Protein sequence: CASSPGAVTEAFF.

The rearrangement links TRBV3-1 (or the pseudogene TRBV3-2) to TRBJ1-1; 7 positions match TRBD1. The CDR3 runs 12 residues. Germline CDR1 and CDR2: LGHDT and YNNKEL (reference sequence). The J segment lost 11 bases and the V segment lost 2 bases, leaving 5 bases of the junction unmatched. The CDR3 coding sequence is TGTGCCAGCAGCCAATTACAGGGGAGGGCTTTCTTT. Its protein is CASSQLQGRAFF.

This clone was counted once. The rearrangement links TRBV6-6 to TRBJ2-7; 7 bases agree with TRBD2. Germline V lookup: CDR1 MNHNY, CDR2 SVGAGI (reference sequence). The CDR3 loop spans 16 amino acids. V was pared by 0 bases and J by 1 base, with 6 bases of the junction left unmatched. The CDR3 reads CASSYSGLGVSYEQYV. CDR3 coding DNA: TGTGCCAGCAGTTACTCCGGACTAGGGGTGTCCTACGAGCAGTACGTC.

This clone was picked up one time. The chain uses TRBV5-6 and TRBJ2-4; TRBD1 might be the D (6 bases). Trimming shortened V by 6 bases and J by 6 bases, and 19 bases separated the two germline ends. The CDR3 has 15 amino acids. Germline CDR1 is SGHDT and CDR2 is YYEEEE. The CDR3 loop reads CASTDLPGQVNIQYF. The CDR3 DNA follows: TGTGCCAGCACCGACCTTCCGGGACAAGTAAACATTCAGTACTTC.

This clone was seen only once. The chain joins TRBV2 to TRBJ2-1; 8 bases fit TRBD1. Germline V gene data show CDR1 as SNHLY and CDR2 as FYNNEI. The CDR3 has 14 residues. Losses at the gene ends were 6 bases for V and 12 bases for J; bases not matched to a gene: 13. Here the CDR3 DNA reads TGTGCCAGCAGGGCCGGGACAGGCGGTCGCAGGCAGTTCTTC. It is translated as CASRAGTGGRRQFF. Full variable domain (rest looked up from reference TRBV2 and TRBJ2-1): EPEVTQTPSHQVTQMGQEVILRCVPISNHLYFYWYRQILGQKVEFLVSFYNNEISEKSEIFDDQFSVERPDGSNFTLKIRSTKLEDSAMYFCASRAGTGGRRQFFGPGTRLTVL.

The chain carries TRBV19 and TRBJ2-1; D remains unclear. This CDR3 has 15 amino acids. Deletions cut 7 bases from V and 0 bases from J, with 13 bases between. Germline loops: CDR1 LNHDA, CDR2 SQIVND (reference sequence). The CDR3 nucleotides are TGTGCCAGTAATAAAGAGGTCGGCTCCTACAATGAGCAGTTCTTC. Translating it yields CASNKEVGSYNEQFF.

A few counts support this clone. This chain's CDR3 is CAWSVLLDQPQHF. CDR3 bases: TGTGCCTGGAGTGTACTTCTGGATCAGCCCCAGCATTTT. The chain joins TRBV30 to TRBJ1-5; D not resolved. This CDR3 has 13 residues. Between the trimmed V and J ends, which lost 0 bases and 5 bases, there was a span of 8 bases. Germline CDR1 and CDR2: GTSNPN and SVGIG (reference sequence).

The chain recombines TRBV18 with TRBJ1-1; 8 bases are shared with TRBD1. CDR1 KGHSH and CDR2 LQKENI come from the germline V gene. Losses at the gene ends were 6 bases for V and 1 base for J; bases not matched to a gene: 16. The CDR3 spans 18 residues. CDR3 residues: CASSPKMTGAEGNTEAFF. In nucleotides, the CDR3 is TGTGCCAGCTCTCCAAAGATGACAGGGGCCGAGGGGAACACTGAAGCTTTCTTT.

There are a few counts of this clone. The genes are TRBV7-9 and TRBJ2-7, with 14 nucleotides matching TRBD2. Trimming took 1 base from V and 1 from J; bases not matched to a gene: 6. Germline CDR1 SEHNR, CDR2 FQNEAQ (reference sequence). There are 18 residues in the CDR3. CDR3 region: CASSLEPGLAGGSYEQYF. In DNA, the CDR3 is TGTGCCAGCAGCTTAGAGCCCGGACTAGCGGGAGGTTCCTACGAGCAGTACTTC.

The chain links TRBV10-1 to TRBJ2-1; 11 bases line up with TRBD2. V shed 4 bases and J 5 bases; nucleotides not matched to a gene: 4. The CDR3 is 15 residues long. Germline V gives CDR1 WNHNN, CDR2 SYGVQD (reference sequence). The CDR3 spells CASSAETSGDNEQFF. CDR3 nucleotide sequence: TGCGCCAGCAGTGCGGAGACTAGCGGGGACAATGAGCAGTTCTTC.